A selection of T cell receptor beta chains follows, all from one sample in a study of T-cell memory formation after mild COVID-19. MiXCR, run by TCRdb on the 5' RACE reads, gives a single entry per CDR3 protein. This table holds 110,000 or so distinct CDR3 sequences, over 20% found once. The specimen was PBMCs or a T cell subset sorted from them (not recorded which). These receptors all stem from a man between 18 and 35 years old who had mild COVID-19 (a few samples of this study predate the infection). Cell type and time point are not known. Both conserved end residues are part of each CDR3. Fields, in order: D gene, J gene, V gene, clone size, CDR3 DNA, CDR3 protein. The D gene is left open where the match is weak. Clone size is given for some rows only: seen once, a few or many times, or a class if the clone is expanded.

>-|TRBJ2-7|TRBV12-3/TRBV12-4|-
TGTGCCAGCAGTGATAGCTACGAGCAGTACTTC
CASSDSYEQYF
>-|TRBJ2-7|TRBV30|-
TGTGCCTGGAACGGAGGGGCCTACGAGCAGTACTTC
CAWNGGAYEQYF
>-|TRBJ2-3|TRBV7-9|-
TGTGCCAGCAGCCGGACAACTAAAAGTGCTACGCAGTATTTT
CASSRTTKSATQYF
>-|TRBJ1-2|TRBV5-1|few
TGCGCCAGCAGCCGAGGCACCAACGAAGGGGTTAACTATGGCTACACCTTC
CASSRGTNEGVNYGYTF
>-|TRBJ1-5|TRBV7-2|few
TGTGCCAGCAGCTATACAGGTCAGCCCCAGCATTTT
CASSYTGQPQHF
>-|TRBJ2-2|TRBV27|-
TGTGCCAGCAGTCGCGGGCCGAACACCGGGGAGCTGTTTTTT
CASSRGPNTGELFF
>TRBD1|TRBJ2-7|TRBV4-1|few
TGCGCCAGCCTATCAACCTCCACAGGGGCCTACGAGCAGTACTTC
CASLSTSTGAYEQYF
>-|TRBJ2-1|TRBV4-1|-
TGCGCCAGCAGCCAAGACGCGAGCTCCTACAATGAGCAGTTCTTC
CASSQDASSYNEQFF
>TRBD2|TRBJ2-1|TRBV7-2|once
TGTGCCAGCAGCCCCGGCGGGGGGACCCCTCGAAATGAGCAGTTCTTC
CASSPGGGTPRNEQFF
>TRBD2|TRBJ2-5|TRBV6-5|many
TGTGCCAGCAGTTACTCGTCTAGCGGGGGGCTCTCTCAAGAGACCCAGTACTTC
CASSYSSSGGLSQETQYF
>-|TRBJ1-2|TRBV5-1|-
TGCGCCAGCAGCTGGAGGGGAAACAGCCACGGCTACACCTTC
CASSWRGNSHGYTF
>TRBD2|TRBJ2-5|TRBV11-2|few
TGTGCCAGCAGCACCGGGACTAGCCCGTCCTGGGAGACCCAGTACTTC
CASSTGTSPSWETQYF
>-|TRBJ2-4|TRBV12-3/TRBV12-4|-
TGTGCCAGCAGTTTAGGGGGTCCCAGACGGTACTTC
CASSLGGPRRYF
>TRBD2|TRBJ2-7|TRBV4-1|-
TGCGCCAGCAGCCCGGAGCGGGGGGCTACCCCCTACGAGCAGTACTTC
CASSPERGATPYEQYF
>-|TRBJ1-2|TRBV7-6|-
TGTGCCAGCAGCTTTCTAATGGTCCCGAACTTCTATGGCTACACCTTC
CASSFLMVPNFYGYTF
>-|TRBJ1-6|TRBV7-8|-
TGTGCCAGCAGCTTAGTGTGGAATTCACCCCTCCACTTT
CASSLVWNSPLHF
>TRBD1|TRBJ2-1|TRBV7-8|-
TGTGCCAGCAGCTTGGGTGTTGGGCGACAGGGATGGGATGAGCAGTTCTTC
CASSLGVGRQGWDEQFF